This record looks at one T cell receptor (beta chain) sequence and its context. This record comes from a study of T cell changes during pregnancy in multiple sclerosis. TCRdb keeps only in-frame clones here, not all; method: immunoSEQ multiplex PCR. The sample lists under 45,000 clones; roughly 92% were seen once. Germline V lookup: CDR1 MDHEN, CDR2 SYDVKM. The CDR3 consists of 12 residues. V was trimmed by 9 bases and J by 8 bases, leaving 16 bases between them. The genes are TRBV28 and TRBJ1-2, with a tentative D call TRBD1 (5 bases). The origin of this receptor is a female donor with multiple sclerosis, enrolled in a pregnancy study. The specimen was CD4+ T cells from peripheral blood mononuclear cells, collected in the first trimester of pregnancy. The DNA of the CDR3 is TGTGCCAGTCTAAGAGGGGCGGGGGGCTACACCTTC. This translates into CASLRGAGGYTF.